The 20 T cell receptor beta chains below all came from one sample that was sequenced in a study of blood T cell repertoires in COVID-19. Profiling relied on immunoSEQ multiplex PCR, and the TCRdb table lists in-frame clones only, not all of them. The table has 160,000 or so clones, 60% to 85% seen once. Input material: peripheral blood. These receptors originate from a woman aged 55 to 70 with COVID-19, enrolled during active disease.

This clone was detected once. The rearrangement links TRBV7-9 to TRBJ1-2; the D gene is possibly TRBD1 (5 bases). The V gene's germline CDR1 is SEHNR and CDR2 FQNEAQ (reference sequence). Trimming stripped 2 bases from V and 4 bases from J, with 11 bases between. This CDR3 region has 14 residues. DNA for the CDR3: TGTGCCAGCAGCTTACGGGGGGGACTCTATGGCTACACCTTC. Residues: CASSLRGGLYGYTF.

The chain couples TRBV7-3 to TRBJ2-2; perhaps TRBD1 as D (6 bases). V was trimmed by 4 bases and J by 1 base, leaving 10 bases between them. Germline V CDR1 and CDR2: SGHTA, FQGTGA. There are 15 residues in the CDR3. The DNA of the CDR3 is TGTGCCAGCAGCTCTGAGGACAGGAACACCGGGGAGCTGTTTTTT. It specifies CASSSEDRNTGELFF.

About this clone itself: A clone one base away is much larger, so this may be a read error. The chain has TRBV11-2 and TRBJ1-1; D remains unclear. V was trimmed by 3 bases and J by 1 base, leaving 3 bases between them. Germline CDR1 and CDR2: SGHAT and FQNNGV. This CDR3 spans 12 amino acids. The CDR3 sequence is CASSFGNTEAFF. CDR3 nucleotides: TGTGCCAGCAGCTTCGGGAACACTGAAGCTTTCTTT.

The genes are TRBV2 and TRBJ2-6, with 11 bases lining up with TRBD2. The J segment lost 4 bases and the V segment lost 4 bases, leaving 9 bases of the junction unmatched. CDR1 and CDR2 (germline): SNHLY, FYNNEI. The CDR3 is 18 amino acids. CDR3 DNA: TGTGCCAGCAGTGGGCTAGCGGGGGGCGCCTTGGGGGCCAACGTCCTGACTTTC. Its translation is CASSGLAGGALGANVLTF.

This chain uses TRBV9 with TRBJ2-3; tentative D call: TRBD2 (5 bases). There are 15 residues in the CDR3. Germline V CDR1 and CDR2: SGDLS, YYNGEE. Trimming took 0 bases from V and 0 from J, leaving 8 bases between them. The CDR3 loop reads CASSVAERSTDTQYF. As DNA, the CDR3 is TGTGCCAGCAGCGTAGCTGAGCGGAGCACAGATACGCAGTATTTT.

The V call is TRBV6-2 or TRBV6-3, the J call TRBJ1-2; 8 positions match TRBD1. CDR1 and CDR2 from the germline V gene are MNHEY and SVGEGT. Unmatched junction bases numbered 4, after V lost 0 bases and J lost 7 bases. The CDR3 sequence is 14 residues long. In nucleotides, the CDR3 is TGTGCCAGCAGTTACTCAACAGGGGGGCTTGGCTACACCTTC. Translated: CASSYSTGGLGYTF.

The chain employs TRBV10-3 and TRBJ1-6, with 8 positions matching TRBD1. The CDR3 extends over 14 amino acids. V lost 0 bases to trimming and J lost 10 bases; unmatched junction nucleotides: 2. Germline V gives CDR1 ENHRY, CDR2 SYGVKD. The CDR3: CAISESTGVSPLHF. In nucleotides, the CDR3 is TGTGCCATCAGTGAGTCGACAGGGGTGTCACCCCTCCACTTT.

This clone is a singleton in its sample. The chain combines TRBV28 with TRBJ1-6; D remains unclear. In germline, CDR1 is MDHEN, CDR2 SYDVKM. Between the trimmed V and J ends, which lost 1 base and 4 bases, there was a span of 5 bases. The CDR3 spans 14 residues. The CDR3 reads CASSLLRYNSPLHF. CDR3 nucleotides: TGTGCCAGCAGTTTATTACGGTATAATTCACCCCTCCACTTT.

The CDR3 sequence is CASSPFNGQQETQYF. CDR3 in DNA: TGTGCCAGCAGCCCATTTAACGGACAGCAAGAGACCCAGTACTTC. The chain combines TRBV3-1 (or the pseudogene TRBV3-2) with TRBJ2-5, with D perhaps TRBD1 (6 bases). V lost 4 bases and J lost 2, with 14 bases in between. Germline CDR1 reads LGHDT; CDR2 reads YNNKEL (reference sequence). This CDR3 contains 15 residues.

The chain has TRBV6-5 and TRBJ2-7, with D perhaps TRBD2 (6 bases). In germline, CDR1 is MNHEY, CDR2 SVGAGI. Trimming left V 6 bases short and J 6 bases short, with 15 bases between. CDR3 length equals 13 residues. DNA of the CDR3: TGTGCCAGCAGAAAACCGACTAGTGTCGAGCAGTACTTC. Its protein product is CASRKPTSVEQYF.

The sample holds a few counts of this clone. A read error may produce the germline difference seen at one junction end. The chain has TRBV20-1 and TRBJ2-7; 7 nucleotides line up with TRBD2. CDR3 length equals 11 residues. Germline CDR1 reads DFQATT; CDR2 reads SNEGSKA (reference sequence). The CDR3 nucleotides read TGCAGTGCTAGAGATTGGCTAGCGGAAGGGTTC. Residues: CSARDWLAEGF.

The rearrangement uses TRBV5-8 and TRBJ2-1, with D maybe TRBD2 (5 bases). The CDR3 has 16 amino acids. Germline CDR1 reads SGHTS; CDR2 reads YDEGEE. V gave up 0 bases and J gave up 6 bases, with 16 bases separating them. CDR3 sequence (DNA): TGTGCCAGCAGCTTGGCAGGAGGCCGGGCCTCCAATGAGCAGTTCTTC. As protein: CASSLAGGRASNEQFF.

A single count supports this clone. The chain uses TRBV6-5 and TRBJ2-5; D possibly corresponds to TRBD2 (7 bases). V lost 6 bases and J lost 5, with 13 bases in between. In germline, CDR1 is MNHEY, CDR2 SVGAGI. CDR3 length: 13 amino acids. The CDR3 nucleotides are TGTGCCAGCAGCCTCGGGGGGCCGGAGACCCAGTACTTC. Protein product: CASSLGGPETQYF.

The chain uses TRBV29-1 and TRBJ2-5, with 7 bases aligning to TRBD1. The junction had 8 bases not matched to a gene; V was cut back by 6 bases and J by 1 base. Germline CDR1 SQVTM, CDR2 ANQGSEA. There are 14 residues in the CDR3. This CDR3 is CSVETGTAQETQYF. The DNA of the CDR3 is TGCAGCGTAGAAACCGGGACAGCCCAAGAGACCCAGTACTTC.

The gene calls are TRBV3-1 (or the pseudogene TRBV3-2) and TRBJ2-7; maybe TRBD2 (6 bases). The CDR3 contains 13 residues. Germline values: CDR1 LGHDT, CDR2 YNNKEL (reference sequence). V was clipped by 3 bases and J by 3 bases, with 9 bases between them. The CDR3: CASSQAGGYEQYV. Written as DNA, the CDR3 is TGTGCCAGCAGCCAGGCCGGGGGCTACGAGCAGTACGTC.

As regards this clone: The same CDR3 also results from other DNA sequences found in this sample. The CDR3: CASSQARETQYF. In DNA, the CDR3 is TGTGCCAGCAGCCAAGCGCGAGAGACCCAGTACTTC. V usage is TRBV3-1 (or the pseudogene TRBV3-2) and J usage is TRBJ2-5, with D hard to call. Germline V gene lookup returns CDR1 LGHDT and CDR2 YNNKEL (reference sequence). The CDR3 contains 12 residues. V was trimmed by 1 base and J by 4 bases, leaving 4 bases between them.

The chain employs TRBV7-8 and TRBJ2-2, with 8 bases identical to TRBD1. Germline V gives CDR1 SGHVS, CDR2 FQNEAQ. This CDR3 is 15 amino acids long. With V trimmed by 5 bases and J by 4 bases, 6 bases remained unmatched. This chain's CDR3 is CASSTRTGSTGELFF. The CDR3 nucleotides read TGTGCCAGCAGCACCAGGACAGGGAGCACCGGGGAGCTGTTTTTT.

The genes are TRBV19 and TRBJ2-1, with 11 bases lining up with TRBD1. The CDR3 runs 15 residues. The germline CDR1 and CDR2 sequences are LNHDA and SQIVND (reference sequence). J lost 8 bases, V lost 1 base, and 4 bases had no gene match. CDR3 sequence reads: CASSIGTGGRDEQFF. In nucleotides, the CDR3 is TGTGCCAGTAGTATAGGGACAGGGGGCCGGGATGAGCAGTTCTTC.

The V and J genes are TRBV29-1 and TRBJ1-1, with D maybe TRBD1 (6 bases). This CDR3 comprises 13 residues. Trimming removed 2 bases from V and 4 bases from J, with 11 bases in between. CDR1 is SQVTM and CDR2 is ANQGSEA in the germline V gene. This chain's CDR3 is CSVEFRGGTEAFF. DNA of the CDR3: TGCAGCGTTGAATTCAGGGGCGGCACTGAAGCTTTCTTT.

The V call is TRBV5-8, the J call TRBJ2-5, with TRBD1 identical over 8 bases. Germline CDR1 is SGHTS and CDR2 is YDEGEE. The CDR3 consists of 15 residues. J lost 5 bases, V lost 2 bases, and 8 bases had no gene match. The chain's CDR3 is CASSLADRAGETQYF. In DNA form, the CDR3 reads TGTGCCAGCAGCTTAGCGGACAGGGCGGGGGAGACCCAGTACTTC.